The 31 T cell receptor beta chains below were found in one sample sequenced in a study of shared clonotypes between healthy human individuals (TCRdb year 2020). The receptor library was made with the immunoSEQ multiplex PCR assay. Here the immuneACCESS table is served through TCRdb, limited to in-frame sequences with V and J called. Missing clones are a known gap in these copies; in checked studies unresolved V genes cover under half, and the rest lacks a known reason. The sample contains some 790,000 clones, roughly 72% of them found a single time. Approximately 1.8% of the sample rests with the top ten. The source material was memory CD4+ T cells sorted from blood. Read against the paper, the sample's cell subset or site label means: CD45RA-negative fraction. These receptors all come from a woman aged 25 to 39 in good health.

This rearrangement joins TRBV27 to TRBJ2-7; TRBD1 matches 8 bases. Germline CDR1 MNHEY, CDR2 SMNVEV (reference sequence). The CDR3 has 17 residues. The J segment lost 3 bases and the V segment lost 4 bases, leaving 14 bases of the junction unmatched. The CDR3 region is CASSSIRSTGGYYEQYF. In DNA form, the CDR3 reads TGTGCCAGCAGTTCGATCCGCTCTACAGGGGGTTACTACGAGCAGTACTTC.

Comments on this clone: A much more abundant neighbour one base away suggests this may be a read error. Additional DNA sequences in this sample encode the identical CDR3. The V call is TRBV19, the J call TRBJ2-7; D is possibly TRBD2 (6 bases). The CDR3 is made up of 16 amino acids. Trimming took 5 bases from V and 0 from J, leaving 17 bases between them. Germline V gene lookup returns CDR1 LNHDA and CDR2 SQIVND (reference sequence). CDR3 DNA sequence: TGTGCCAGTAGTCGGGCGGGACTTTTGAGCTCCTACGAGCAGTACTTC. Its translation is CASSRAGLLSSYEQYF.

This chain connects TRBV5-4 to TRBJ2-7; 13 nucleotides match TRBD2. This CDR3 region has 16 residues. Germline V gene sequence: CDR1 SGHNT, CDR2 YYREEE (reference sequence). V was pared by 4 bases and J by 3 bases, with 7 bases of the junction left unmatched. The DNA of the CDR3 is TGTGCCAGCAGCCTCACCAGGACTAGCGGGAGCTACGAGCAGTACTTC. This sequence encodes CASSLTRTSGSYEQYF.

This clone appeared a few times. The chain carries TRBV19 and TRBJ1-3; 7 nucleotides align to TRBD1. In germline, CDR1 is LNHDA, CDR2 SQIVND (reference sequence). The CDR3 loop spans 15 amino acids. After removal of 10 bases from V and 0 bases from J, the junction contained 9 bases not matched to a gene. DNA for the CDR3: TGTGCCACTAACCGGGACAGTCGCTCTGGAAACACCATATATTTT. This encodes CATNRDSRSGNTIYF.

The J gene is TRBJ2-7, the V gene TRBV6-5; TRBD1 might be the D (7 bases). The CDR3 runs to 15 residues. Germline CDR1 is MNHEY and CDR2 is SVGAGI. V lost 6 bases and J lost 4, with 19 bases in between. In DNA, the CDR3 is TGTGCCAGCAGCGGAGGGGGGACAGCCTTTTACGAGCAGTACTTC. Residues: CASSGGGTAFYEQYF.

This rearrangement joins TRBV5-6 to TRBJ2-7; D gene uncertain. This CDR3 is built from 14 residues. The germline V and J ends were trimmed by 2 bases and 4 bases, with 13 bases remaining between them. Germline V CDR1 and CDR2: SGHDT, YYEEEE. For the CDR3, the DNA is TGTGCCAGCAGCTTAGGGCAGTGGGCTTACGAGCAGTACTTC. Translated: CASSLGQWAYEQYF.

This clone was counted a few times. The chain couples TRBV11-2 to TRBJ2-3; no definite D call. V was clipped by 5 bases and J by 6 bases, with 9 bases between them. Germline-derived CDR1 and CDR2 are SGHAT and FQNNGV. The CDR3 contains 12 residues. CDR3 amino acids: CASSLIVDTQYF. As DNA, the CDR3 is TGTGCCAGCAGCCTGATCGTGGATACGCAGTATTTT.

The gene calls are TRBV30 and TRBJ1-1, with D hard to call. Per germline, CDR1 GTSNPN and CDR2 SVGIG (reference sequence). V shed 2 bases and J shed 0 bases, with 16 bases lying between them. The CDR3 totals 16 residues. The CDR3 nucleotides read TGTGCCTGGAGTCTTAGCTCGCGGGTAATGAACACTGAAGCTTTCTTT. Its translation is CAWSLSSRVMNTEAFF.

The rearrangement links TRBV27 to TRBJ2-7, with D perhaps matching TRBD2 (7 bases). V gave up 4 bases and J gave up 1 base, with 17 bases separating them. The CDR3 is 16 residues long. Germline assignment: CDR1 MNHEY and CDR2 SMNVEV (reference sequence). The CDR3 protein is CASSSPLSGTSYEQYF. DNA of the CDR3: TGTGCCAGCAGTTCCCCGTTAAGCGGGACATCCTACGAGCAGTACTTC.

The V and J genes are TRBV21-1 and TRBJ2-1; TRBD1, as called in the table, went unchecked against the DNA. TRBV21-1 is an annotated pseudogene. The CDR3 runs to 17 residues. The DNA of the CDR3 is TGTGCCAGCAGCAAATCGAAAGGGGGAAGCTCCTACAATGAGCAGTTCTTC. Amino acid sequence: CASSKSKGGSSYNEQFF.

The chain couples TRBV28 to TRBJ2-7; D not certain. Trimming took 4 bases from V and 3 from J, leaving 7 bases between them. CDR3 length equals 12 residues. The germline gives CDR1 MDHEN, CDR2 SYDVKM. CDR3 coding DNA: TGTGCCAGCAGTTCAAGTAGCTACGAGCAGTACTTC. It codes for CASSSSSYEQYF.

The CDR3 loop reads CATAWGQGVLSNQPQHF. Written as DNA, the CDR3 is TGTGCCACGGCCTGGGGACAGGGTGTTCTAAGCAATCAGCCCCAGCATTTT. The chain carries TRBV5-8 and TRBJ1-5, with 9 nucleotides matching TRBD1. The V gene's germline CDR1 is SGHTS and CDR2 YDEGEE. This CDR3 comprises 17 residues. V trimming: 9 bases; J trimming: 1 base; junction bases outside the gene matches: 14.

The chain employs TRBV2 and TRBJ1-4; D unresolved. Trimming stripped 5 bases from V and 5 bases from J, with 0 bases between. This CDR3 has 10 residues. Germline CDR1 reads SNHLY; CDR2 reads FYNNEI. CDR3 nucleotides: TGTGCCAGCAGTAATGAAAAACTGTTTTTT. Translated: CASSNEKLFF.

This clone was found once. This chain connects TRBV20-1 to TRBJ2-7; no clear D. The CDR3 extends over 10 amino acids. Germline values: CDR1 DFQATT, CDR2 SNEGSKA (reference sequence). V was shortened by 4 bases and J by 4 bases, with 5 bases between the two germline ends. DNA of the CDR3: TGCAGTGCTATGTATTACGAGCAGTACTTC. Its translation is CSAMYYEQYF.

About this clone itself: Other DNA sequences of this sample code for an identical CDR3. For the CDR3, the DNA is TGTGCCAGCAGCTTAGTGGGGGGCTCTGGAAACACCATATATTTT. This codes for CASSLVGGSGNTIYF. The J gene is TRBJ1-3, the V gene TRBV7-9; maybe TRBD1 (5 bases). The CDR3 is made up of 15 amino acids. CDR1 is SEHNR and CDR2 is FQNEAQ in the germline V gene (reference sequence). V lost 1 base to trimming and J lost 0 bases, with 7 bases between them.

The chain couples TRBV25-1 to TRBJ1-5; D is undetermined. CDR3 length: 12 residues. The V gene lost 8 bases and the J gene lost 5 bases, with 10 bases spanning the gap. Germline lookup yields CDR1 MGHDK and CDR2 SYGVNS. CDR3 residues: CASGEGDQPQHF. DNA for the CDR3: TGTGCCAGCGGGGAGGGTGATCAGCCCCAGCATTTT.

The gene calls are TRBV11-2 and TRBJ1-2; TRBD1 is a possible D gene (6 bases). The ends were cut back, 6 bases at V and 6 bases at J, with 17 bases in the middle. CDR1 SGHAT and CDR2 FQNNGV come from the germline V gene. The CDR3 totals 14 residues. This chain's CDR3 is CASSWGALGNGYTF. The CDR3 DNA follows: TGTGCCAGCAGTTGGGGGGCCCTGGGGAATGGCTACACCTTC.

The genes are TRBV5-1 and TRBJ2-1, with 9 bases fitting TRBD2. The V and J ends lost 4 bases and 3 bases, in that order; junction bases with no gene match: 8. Looked up from germline, CDR1 is SGHRS and CDR2 is YFSETQ. The CDR3 totals 16 residues. DNA of the CDR3: TGCGCCAGCAGCGATGGACTAGCGTGGAACTACAATGAGCAGTTCTTC. It codes for CASSDGLAWNYNEQFF.

The chain has TRBV7-9 and TRBJ2-7; the D gene is possibly TRBD2 (5 bases). The CDR3 length is 14 residues. The germline gives CDR1 SEHNR, CDR2 FQNEAQ (reference sequence). V was shortened by 7 bases and J by 2 bases, with 15 bases between the two germline ends. The CDR3 coding sequence is TGTGCCAGCACCCGCGGGTGGGAGACCTACGAGCAGTACTTC. The encoded protein is CASTRGWETYEQYF.

The chain links TRBV7-2 to TRBJ1-3; no firm D call. Germline assignment: CDR1 SGHTA and CDR2 FQGNSA. The CDR3 consists of 15 residues. Trimming shortened V by 2 bases and J by 2 bases, and 10 bases separated the two germline ends. This chain's CDR3 is CASSLHPVTGNTIYF. CDR3 DNA sequence: TGTGCCAGCAGCTTACACCCAGTTACTGGAAACACCATATATTTT.

The chain links TRBV5-6 to TRBJ2-1, with 8 bases matching TRBD1. The CDR3 has 16 residues. V lost 0 bases, J lost 9 bases, and 11 bases stayed unmatched. Germline V gene sequence: CDR1 SGHDT, CDR2 YYEEEE. CDR3 coding DNA: TGTGCCAGCAGCTTGGCCCGTTTACAGGGGGTCGGTGAGCAGTTCTTC. Its protein is CASSLARLQGVGEQFF.

This clone has only a few counts. This chain uses TRBV25-1 with TRBJ1-1; TRBD1 matches at 7 bases. The CDR3 runs to 16 residues. Germline lookup yields CDR1 MGHDK and CDR2 SYGVNS. V lost 3 bases and J lost 1; bases outside the gene matches: 8. The CDR3 loop is CASSETGREGNTEAFF. The DNA for the CDR3 is TGTGCCAGCAGTGAGACAGGGAGGGAGGGGAACACTGAAGCTTTCTTT. The full variable domain, completed using reference TRBV25-1 and TRBJ1-1, is EADIYQTPRYLVIGTGKKITLECSQTMGHDKMYWYQQDPGMELHLIHYSYGVNSTEKGDLSSESTVSRIRTEHFPLTLESARPSHTSQYLCASSETGREGNTEAFFGQGTRLTVV.

Note on this clone: At the DNA level, this CDR3 is encoded by other sequences in the same sample as well. V usage is TRBV2 and J usage is TRBJ1-1, with D possibly matching TRBD1 (6 bases). Per germline, CDR1 SNHLY and CDR2 FYNNEI. Trimming took 3 bases from V and 3 from J, leaving 8 bases between them. The CDR3 contains 13 residues. The CDR3 coding sequence is TGTGCCAGCAGTGACAGGGGATACACTGAAGCTTTCTTT. It codes for CASSDRGYTEAFF.

The table lists this clone with a few counts. V gene TRBV5-6 combines with J gene TRBJ1-2; D gene uncertain. The V gene lost 1 base and the J gene lost 7 bases, with 8 bases spanning the gap. The CDR3 extends over 12 amino acids. CDR1 SGHDT and CDR2 YYEEEE come from the germline V gene. CDR3 residues: CASSLQLVGYTF. Here the CDR3 DNA reads TGTGCCAGCAGCTTGCAGCTGGTTGGCTACACCTTC.

Notes on this clone: Different DNA sequences within this sample yield the same CDR3. This chain links TRBV18 with TRBJ1-1; the D is unclear. Germline V gene data show CDR1 as KGHSH and CDR2 as LQKENI. V was clipped by 6 bases and J by 0 bases, with 5 bases between them. The CDR3 consists of 12 residues. DNA for the CDR3: TGTGCCAGCTCGTCAGTGAACACTGAAGCTTTCTTT. Its translation is CASSSVNTEAFF. Using reference TRBV18 and TRBJ1-1 for the parts outside the CDR3, the full variable domain is NAGVMQNPRHLVRRRGQEARLRCSPMKGHSHVYWYRQLPEEGLKFMVYLQKENIIDESGMPKERFSAEFPKEGPSILRIQQVVRGDSAAYFCASSSVNTEAFFGQGTRLTVV.

This clone was counted a single time. The chain joins TRBV5-1 to TRBJ2-6; possible D gene TRBD1, 5 bases. Looked up from germline, CDR1 is SGHRS and CDR2 is YFSETQ. This CDR3 contains 15 residues. The V gene lost 6 bases and the J gene lost 0 bases, with 10 bases spanning the gap. The CDR3 DNA sequence: TGCGCCAGCACGACAGCCATCTCTGGGGCCAACGTCCTGACTTTC. It translates to CASTTAISGANVLTF.

The CDR3 spells CASSPKGGSRYNEQFF. The CDR3 DNA reads as TGTGCCAGCAGCCCCAAGGGGGGAAGCCGATACAATGAGCAGTTCTTC. The V and J genes are TRBV7-9 and TRBJ2-1; the D call may be TRBD1 or TRBD2 (6 bases each). Germline V gene lookup returns CDR1 SEHNR and CDR2 FQNEAQ (reference sequence). Between the trimmed V and J ends, which lost 5 bases and 4 bases, there was a span of 18 bases. The CDR3 consists of 16 residues.

The chain is built from TRBV5-1 and TRBJ1-2, with 9 bases matching TRBD1. After removal of 5 bases from V and 6 bases from J, the junction contained 5 bases not matched to a gene. The CDR3 is 13 residues long. The germline gives CDR1 SGHRS, CDR2 YFSETQ. The CDR3 DNA reads as TGCGCCAGCAGAATGACAGGGGGTAATGGCTACACCTTC. Its translation: CASRMTGGNGYTF. Drawing the rest from reference TRBV5-1 and TRBJ1-2, the complete variable domain is KAGVTQTPRYLIKTRGQQVTLSCSPISGHRSVSWYQQTPGQGLQFLFEYFSETQRNKGNFPGRFSGRQFSNSRSEMNVSTLELGDSALYLCASRMTGGNGYTFGSGTRLTVV.

The rearrangement joins TRBV7-9 to TRBJ2-5, with 12 positions matching TRBD2. The CDR3 is 15 residues long. CDR1 and CDR2 from the germline V gene are SEHNR and FQNEAQ (reference sequence). V shed 5 bases and J 5 bases; nucleotides not matched to a gene: 6. The CDR3 bases are TGTGCCAGCAGCGATGAGACTAGCGGGAGTGAGACCCAGTACTTC. Translation: CASSDETSGSETQYF.

The V and J genes are TRBV28 and TRBJ1-5; D not resolved. V gave up 2 bases and J gave up 7 bases, with 12 bases separating them. This CDR3 is built from 14 residues. Per germline, CDR1 MDHEN and CDR2 SYDVKM. CDR3 DNA: TGTGCCAGCAGTTTAGGTTCAGGAGGGCAGCCCCAGCATTTT. Its protein product is CASSLGSGGQPQHF.

This chain joins TRBV27 and TRBJ2-2; possibly TRBD1 for D (7 bases). V lost 6 bases and J 7 bases, leaving 15 bases between the germline ends. The germline V gene has CDR1 MNHEY and CDR2 SMNVEV (reference sequence). The CDR3 is 14 residues long. CDR3 sequence (DNA): TGTGCCAGCAGGGCGACAGGGAGGATCGGGGAGCTGTTTTTT. Its protein product is CASRATGRIGELFF.